This passage covers 29 T cell receptor beta chains from one sample sequenced in a study of T cells in Graves' hyperthyroidism and ophthalmopathy. Amplified TCR beta CDR3 regions came from RNA transcripts. First-round RT-PCR targeting the TCR CDR3 was performed with the HTBI primer set. TCRdb analysed the multiplex PCR reads with MiXCR anew, one entry per CDR3 protein. The data show more than 300,000 distinct CDR3 sequences, over 11% seen once. Sequencing used blood. Source of these receptors: a woman aged 60-70 years with Graves' hyperthyroidism.

Turning to this clonotype: At one end, the junction sequence differs from germline, possibly due to a read error. This sequence joins TRBV7-7 and TRBJ1-4; a possible D gene is TRBD1 (5 bases). The CDR3 has 13 amino acids. Germline values: CDR1 SSHAT, CDR2 FNYEAQ (reference sequence). CDR3 bases: TGTGCTAGCAGCTCGGTGCAGGGAGAAAAACTGTTTTTT. Its translation is CASSSVQGEKLFF.

This clonotype appeared many times. V usage is TRBV7-9 and J usage is TRBJ2-7, with TRBD1 identical over 9 bases. The CDR3 length is 16 residues. V shed 1 base and J 3 bases; nucleotides not matched to a gene: 7. Germline V gene lookup returns CDR1 SEHNR and CDR2 FQNEAQ (reference sequence). The CDR3 reads CASSLGPGTGYYEQYF. CDR3 nucleotides: TGTGCCAGCAGCTTAGGCCCAGGGACAGGGTACTACGAGCAGTACTTC.

This clonotype appeared a few times. The chain carries TRBV10-3 and TRBJ2-1; the match to TRBD2 covers 9 bases. V dropped 3 bases and J dropped 5; count of bases not matched to a gene: 5. Germline CDR1 reads ENHRY; CDR2 reads SYGVKD. The CDR3 runs to 15 residues. CDR3 coding DNA: TGTGCCATCAGTGATCTTAGCGGGAGAAACAATGAGCAGTTCTTC. This encodes CAISDLSGRNNEQFF.

This chain links TRBV5-1 with TRBJ1-6; a weak D match, TRBD1 (6 bases). The V gene lost 5 bases and the J gene lost 4 bases, with 10 bases spanning the gap. Looked up from germline, CDR1 is SGHRS and CDR2 is YFSETQ. The CDR3 runs to 14 residues. This CDR3 is CASRQTGYNSPLHF. DNA for the CDR3: TGCGCCAGCAGACAAACAGGGTATAATTCACCCCTCCACTTT. The variable domain in full, with the rest retrieved from reference TRBV5-1 and TRBJ1-6, is KAGVTQTPRYLIKTRGQQVTLSCSPISGHRSVSWYQQTPGQGLQFLFEYFSETQRNKGNFPGRFSGRQFSNSRSEMNVSTLELGDSALYLCASRQTGYNSPLHFGNGTRLTVT.

This chain joins TRBV5-4 and TRBJ2-5; the match to TRBD2 covers 10 bases. J was trimmed by 4 bases and V by 2 bases; bases with no gene match: 8. Germline values: CDR1 SGHNT, CDR2 YYREEE (reference sequence). The CDR3 runs 16 residues. Written as DNA, the CDR3 is TGTGCCAGCAGCTTTAGAACGGTAGCGGGAGGAGAGACCCAGTACTTC. It yields the protein CASSFRTVAGGETQYF.

In this sample, this clonotype turned up many times. The V gene is TRBV7-2, the J gene TRBJ2-1; 11 bases line up with TRBD2. This CDR3 is 16 amino acids long. V lost 0 bases and J lost 10; bases outside the gene matches: 8. The V gene's germline CDR1 is SGHTA and CDR2 FQGNSA. CDR3 coding DNA: TGTGCCAGCAGCTTAGCGAGGACTAGCGGGTCGTTGGAGCAGTTCTTC. It translates to CASSLARTSGSLEQFF.

This clonotype was found a few times. The V call is TRBV30, the J call TRBJ1-2; D is unresolved. From germline, CDR1 is GTSNPN and CDR2 SVGIG (reference sequence). Trimming removed 3 bases at V and 4 bases at J, with 12 bases between. The CDR3 extends over 13 amino acids. CDR3 nucleotides: TGTGCCTGGAGCCTCCGGGCCGCCTATGGCTACACCTTC. This sequence encodes CAWSLRAAYGYTF. The variable domain in full, with the rest retrieved from reference TRBV30 and TRBJ1-2, is SQTIHQWPATLVQPVGSPLSLECTVEGTSNPNLYWYRQAAGRGLQLLFYSVGIGQISSEVPQNLSASRPQDRQFILSSKKLLLSDSGFYLCAWSLRAAYGYTFGSGTRLTVV.

This clonotype was counted ten times or more. The rearrangement uses TRBV6-1 and TRBJ2-7, with 8 bases fitting TRBD2. The V gene end was trimmed by 4 bases and the J gene end by 5 bases; junction bases not matched to a gene: 13. From germline, CDR1 is MNHNS and CDR2 SASEGT. The CDR3 totals 16 residues. The CDR3 coding sequence is TGTGCCAGCAGTGGCGGGGGGAGCGGGAGAACGAACGAGCAGTACTTC. It yields the protein CASSGGGSGRTNEQYF.

The sample holds a few counts of this clonotype. The chain is built from TRBV25-1 and TRBJ1-5; D might be TRBD1 (6 bases). Germline-derived CDR1 and CDR2 are MGHDK and SYGVNS. Trimming took off 1 base at V and 4 bases at J, with 14 bases between the two ends. This CDR3 is built from 16 residues. CDR3: CASSESGGAYNQPQHF. The CDR3 DNA is TGTGCCAGCAGTGAATCGGGGGGCGCTTATAATCAGCCCCAGCATTTT.

This clonotype was detected ten times or more. The chain is built from TRBV11-2 and TRBJ1-1, with 12 bases that match TRBD1. The CDR3 loop spans 16 amino acids. Germline CDR1 SGHAT, CDR2 FQNNGV. Germline trimming cut 4 bases from V and 6 bases from J; bases unmatched to any gene: 9. The CDR3 here is CASSSRGGQGASEAFF. The CDR3 DNA follows: TGTGCCAGCAGCTCGAGGGGGGGACAGGGGGCGTCTGAAGCTTTCTTT.

This clonotype has ten or more counts. The chain uses TRBV7-8 and TRBJ2-3; tentative D call: TRBD1 (6 bases). This CDR3 region has 15 residues. The germline V gene encodes CDR1 SGHVS and CDR2 FQNEAQ. V lost 5 bases, J lost 3 bases, and 15 bases lay in between. DNA for the CDR3: TGTGCCAGCAGCCTTAGGGCGCAGGGGACAGATACGCAGTATTTT. Its protein product is CASSLRAQGTDTQYF. Full variable domain (rest looked up from reference TRBV7-8 and TRBJ2-3): GAGVSQSPRYKVAKRGQDVALRCDPISGHVSLFWYQQALGQGPEFLTYFQNEAQLDKSGLPSDRFFAERPEGSVSTLKIQRTQQEDSAVYLCASSLRAQGTDTQYFGPGTRLTVL.

V and J are TRBV3-1 and TRBJ2-3, with D tentatively TRBD1 (7 bases). With 6 bases removed from V and 5 bases from J, the gap between germline ends came to 18 bases. The CDR3 consists of 15 residues. CDR1 and CDR2 from the germline V gene are LGHDT and YNNKEL (reference sequence). The DNA for the CDR3 is TGTGCCAGCAGTCACTGGGCAGGGGGAGGAGATACGCAGTATTTT. It is translated as CASSHWAGGGDTQYF.

This clonotype was counted at least ten times. CDR3 nucleotide sequence: TGTGCCAGCAGACACGTCGGACAGGGCGGCCCTCAGCCCCAGCATTTT. This gives the protein CASRHVGQGGPQPQHF. The chain employs TRBV28 and TRBJ1-5, with 8 bases matching TRBD1. Germline assignment: CDR1 MDHEN and CDR2 SYDVKM. The V and J ends lost 6 bases and 6 bases, in that order; junction bases with no gene match: 13. The CDR3 consists of 16 residues.

The chain couples TRBV11-3 to TRBJ2-2; 10 bases match TRBD2. CDR1 is SGHNT and CDR2 is YENEEA in the germline V gene. The CDR3 runs 15 residues. Unmatched junction bases numbered 8, after V lost 5 bases and J lost 8 bases. The CDR3 protein is CASSQRVAGGGELFF. DNA for the CDR3: TGTGCCAGCAGCCAGCGGGTAGCGGGAGGTGGGGAGCTGTTTTTT.

On this clonotype itself: It may be a read error: a sequence one base away is much more abundant. This sequence joins TRBV30 and TRBJ2-7; TRBD1 aligns across 9 bases. Germline V CDR1 and CDR2: GTSNPN, SVGIG (reference sequence). This CDR3 contains 12 residues. Trimming removed 6 bases from V and 3 bases from J; junction bases left unmatched: 3. The CDR3 DNA sequence: TGTGCCTGCACGACAGGGGGCTACGAGCAGTACTTC. Protein sequence: CACTTGGYEQYF. Full variable domain (outside the CDR3, taken from reference TRBV30 and TRBJ2-7): SQTIHQWPATLVQPVGSPLSLECTVEGTSNPNLYWYRQAAGRGLQLLFYSVGIGQISSEVPQNLSASRPQDRQFILSSKKLLLSDSGFYLCACTTGGYEQYFGPGTRLTVT.

This chain connects TRBV24-1 to TRBJ2-1, with D perhaps matching TRBD1 (6 bases). Deletions cut 0 bases from V and 2 bases from J, with 13 bases between. Germline V gene sequence: CDR1 KGHDR, CDR2 SFDVKD. The CDR3 totals 17 residues. The CDR3, as DNA: TGTGCCACCAGTGATTTGTCGGGCAGGGGAACCTACAATGAGCAGTTCTTC. It encodes CATSDLSGRGTYNEQFF.

This clonotype was observed a few times. A much larger clone lies a single base off, so this may be a read error. The chain is built from TRBV5-1 and TRBJ1-1; possible D gene TRBD1, 6 bases. The germline gives CDR1 SGHRS, CDR2 YFSETQ. The length of the CDR3 is 16 residues. The CDR3 DNA sequence: TGCGCCGGCAGCTCGAGGGGGGGGGCTCAGAACACTGAAGCTTTCTTT. Its translation: CAGSSRGGAQNTEAFF.

This clonotype has a count of ten or more. The chain carries TRBV12-3 or TRBV12-4 and TRBJ2-3; TRBD2 matches 7 bases. The CDR3 covers 16 residues. Losses at the gene ends were 5 bases for V and 3 bases for J; bases not matched to a gene: 11. The DNA for the CDR3 is TGTGCCAGCAGTCTTAGGGTTAGCGGGTGGACAGATACGCAGTATTTT. Translating it yields CASSLRVSGWTDTQYF.

This clonotype came up many times. The chain is built from TRBV20-1 and TRBJ2-3; no clear D gene. This CDR3 has 15 amino acids. V lost 3 bases and J lost 3, with 16 bases in between. The V gene's germline CDR1 is DFQATT and CDR2 SNEGSKA (reference sequence). For the CDR3, the DNA is TGCAGTGCTAGTCCGGCACAACCGCGGACAGATACGCAGTATTTT. Protein sequence: CSASPAQPRTDTQYF.

CDR3 protein: CASNPGNYGYTF. The DNA for the CDR3 is TGTGCCAGCAACCCAGGGAACTATGGCTACACCTTC. The gene calls are TRBV28 and TRBJ1-2, with a possible D match to TRBD1 (5 bases). CDR3 length: 12 amino acids. Germline V gene lookup returns CDR1 MDHEN and CDR2 SYDVKM. Trimming took 7 bases from V and 2 from J, leaving 8 bases between them.

This clonotype has ten or more counts. The rearrangement uses TRBV3-1 and TRBJ2-3; no clear D. The CDR3 consists of 13 residues. V was trimmed by 2 bases and J by 6 bases, leaving 9 bases between them. CDR1 and CDR2 from the germline V gene are LGHDT and YNNKEL (reference sequence). The CDR3 DNA reads TGTGCCAGCAGCCAAAGAGAATTGGATACGCAGTATTTT. Translating it yields CASSQRELDTQYF.

This clonotype was picked up many times. The V call is TRBV6-1, the J call TRBJ1-1, with a weak D call TRBD1 (6 bases). The CDR3 loop spans 15 amino acids. The V and J ends lost 5 bases and 1 base respectively, with 14 bases between them. Germline V gives CDR1 MNHNS, CDR2 SASEGT. CDR3 nucleotide sequence: TGTGCCAGCAGTTATATTGGGACATCGAACACTGAAGCTTTCTTT. Amino acids: CASSYIGTSNTEAFF.

In regard to this clonotype: With a much larger clone just one base away, this may be a read error. The rearrangement links TRBV30 to TRBJ2-3; D perhaps matches TRBD1 (5 bases). CDR1 and CDR2 from the germline V gene are GTSNPN and SVGIG (reference sequence). The CDR3 has 13 residues. The CDR3 region has the DNA TGTGCCTGGGAAGGGGCTTACACAGATATGCAGTATTTT. It yields the protein CAWEGAYTDMQYF.

This clonotype was detected only a few times. A much larger clonotype is one base distant, so this may be a read error. The V call is TRBV27, the J call TRBJ2-7; 11 nucleotides match TRBD2. The CDR3 sequence is 14 residues long. Germline loops: CDR1 MNHEY, CDR2 SMNVEV (reference sequence). V shed 6 bases, J shed 2 bases, and the junction held 3 bases outside the gene matches. The CDR3 nucleotides read TGTGCCAGCAGGAGTAGCGGGAGGGCCTACGAGCAGTACTTC. Protein: CASRSSGRAYEQYF.

V gene TRBV7-9 combines with J gene TRBJ2-7; the D gene is possibly TRBD2 (5 bases). The germline CDR1 and CDR2 sequences are SEHNR and FQNEAQ (reference sequence). With 1 base removed from V and 2 bases from J, the gap between germline ends came to 12 bases. The CDR3 consists of 15 residues. CDR3 in amino acids: CASSLGRTVPYEQYF. CDR3 nucleotides: TGTGCCAGCAGCTTAGGAAGGACTGTCCCCTACGAGCAGTACTTC.

This clonotype has a handful of counts. The chain couples TRBV24-1 to TRBJ2-1, with D tentatively TRBD1 or TRBD2 (5 bases each). Germline lookup yields CDR1 KGHDR and CDR2 SFDVKD. The CDR3 is made up of 16 amino acids. Deletions cut 2 bases from V and 0 bases from J, with 10 bases between. CDR3 sequence (DNA): TGTGCCACCAGTGATTATGCAGGGAGCTCCTACAATGAGCAGTTCTTC. Protein: CATSDYAGSSYNEQFF.

This clonotype was seen many times. V is TRBV28 and J is TRBJ2-2; TRBD1 matches at 9 bases. V dropped 5 bases and J dropped 6; count of bases not matched to a gene: 7. The CDR3 contains 15 residues. The germline V gene has CDR1 MDHEN and CDR2 SYDVKM. CDR3 nucleotides: TGTGCCAGCAGTCCGGGACAGGGTTTGCCCGGGGAGCTGTTTTTT. Its translation is CASSPGQGLPGELFF. The whole variable domain, remainder taken from reference TRBV28 and TRBJ2-2, is DVKVTQSSRYLVKRTGEKVFLECVQDMDHENMFWYRQDPGLGLRLIYFSYDVKMKEKGDIPEGYSVSREKKERFSLILESASTNQTSMYLCASSPGQGLPGELFFGEGSRLTVL.

This clonotype has a count of ten or more. The chain links TRBV6-1 to TRBJ1-1; 7 nucleotides align to TRBD1. Unmatched junction bases numbered 15, after V lost 6 bases and J lost 2 bases. The CDR3 has 17 residues. CDR1 and CDR2 (germline): MNHNS, SASEGT. The CDR3 region has the DNA TGTGCCAGCAGCTACCCGTACAGGGGACTTACAAACACTGAAGCTTTCTTT. It codes for CASSYPYRGLTNTEAFF.

This clonotype showed up many times. The chain uses TRBV7-8 and TRBJ2-1; 10 nucleotides line up with TRBD2. The CDR3 sequence is 16 residues long. CDR1 is SGHVS, CDR2 FQNEAQ, per germline. V trimming: 8 bases; J trimming: 7 bases; junction bases outside the gene matches: 14. The CDR3 DNA is TGTGCCAGCGGCACATCGGGGCTAGCGGGAGTGAATGAGCAGTTCTTC. This gives the protein CASGTSGLAGVNEQFF.